Described below is a single TCR beta chain sequence and its context. Its antigen is unidentified. PCR employed 60 Vbeta and 13 Jbeta primers. Produced via immunoSEQ multiplex PCR; TCRdb's table is partial and in-frame only. The table has some 120,000 clones, roughly 71% seen once. These data originate in a study of cytomegalovirus exposure and HLA in healthy donors. Overall study results and limits: Serostatus for CMV was the only available immune exposure information. In an earlier analysis, most TCR beta V segments were productive about 90% or about 30% of the time.

Healthy bone marrow donors made up the donors. This CDR3 is built from 14 residues. Germline V gene sequence: CDR1 LGHNA, CDR2 YSLEER. V lost 5 bases and J lost 5, with 16 bases in between. This TCR came from a woman between 40 and 50 years old in good health and CMV-seropositive. The gene calls are TRBV4-3 and TRBJ2-7, with D unclear. The specimen sequenced was PBMCs. CDR3: CASSDLAAVDEQYF. CDR3 nucleotide sequence: TGCGCCAGCAGCGACTTGGCCGCTGTGGACGAGCAGTACTTC.